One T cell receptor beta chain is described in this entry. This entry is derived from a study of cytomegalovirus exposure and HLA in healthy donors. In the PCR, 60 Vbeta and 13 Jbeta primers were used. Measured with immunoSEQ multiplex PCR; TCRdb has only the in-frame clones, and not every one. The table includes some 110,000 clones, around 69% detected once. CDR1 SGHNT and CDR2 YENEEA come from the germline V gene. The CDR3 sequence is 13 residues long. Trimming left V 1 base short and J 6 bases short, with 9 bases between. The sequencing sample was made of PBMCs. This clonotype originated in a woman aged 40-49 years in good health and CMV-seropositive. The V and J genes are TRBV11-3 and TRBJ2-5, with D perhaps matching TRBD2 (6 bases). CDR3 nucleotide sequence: TGTGCCAGCAGCTTAGGCGGGGCACAGACCCAGTACTTC. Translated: CASSLGGAQTQYF.